One and the same sample provided the 23 T cell receptor beta chains below, sequenced in a study of T cell responses to AZD1222 COVID-19 vaccine (dated by TCRdb to about 2021). The method was the immunoSEQ multiplex PCR assay. TCRdb stores this immuneACCESS table with in-frame sequences only. Part of the clones is absent; in the studies checked, under half of the shortfall reflects unresolved V genes, and no reason is known for the rest. Present in this sample are 100,000 to 150,000 clones, about 89% of which were seen just once. The ten largest clones take up 28% of the sample. What this sample's time point label stands for: baseline before first vaccination. The sequencing used peripheral blood, collected on day 0 of AZD1222 vaccination. These receptors originate from an adult in good health.

The chain employs TRBV29-1 and TRBJ2-7; TRBD2 is a possible D gene (5 bases). Between the trimmed V and J ends, which lost 5 bases and 2 bases, there was a span of 13 bases. Germline lookup yields CDR1 SQVTM and CDR2 ANQGSEA. The length of the CDR3 is 13 residues. CDR3 protein: CSVSDGLTYEQYF. As DNA, the CDR3 is TGCAGCGTTTCGGACGGACTTACCTACGAGCAGTACTTC.

In the case of this clone: Other DNA sequences in this sample translate to the same CDR3. The chain employs TRBV9 and TRBJ1-1; tentative D call: TRBD1 (5 bases). The CDR3 contains 15 residues. CDR1 SGDLS and CDR2 YYNGEE come from the germline V gene. V was pared by 2 bases and J by 2 bases, with 13 bases between. CDR3 region: CASSVGGQGNTEAFF. The CDR3 DNA reads as TGTGCCAGCAGCGTGGGAGGTCAGGGTAACACTGAAGCTTTCTTT. Looking up the rest from reference TRBV9 and TRBJ1-1 gives the full variable domain: DSGVTQTPKHLITATGQRVTLRCSPRSGDLSVYWYQQSLDQGLQFLIQYYNGEERAKGNILERFSAQQFPDLHSELNLSSLELGDSALYFCASSVGGQGNTEAFFGQGTRLTVV.

V is TRBV7-7 and J is TRBJ2-1, with TRBD2 matching over 12 bases. The CDR3 consists of 15 residues. J was trimmed by 6 bases and V by 0 bases; bases with no gene match: 0. Germline CDR1 is SSHAT and CDR2 is FNYEAQ (reference sequence). The CDR3 sequence: CASSLALAGGNEQFF. DNA of the CDR3: TGTGCCAGCAGCTTAGCACTAGCGGGGGGCAATGAGCAGTTCTTC.

This chain connects TRBV30 to TRBJ1-4, with D possibly being TRBD1 (5 bases). The ends were cut back, 3 bases at V and 7 bases at J, with 21 bases in the middle. The CDR3 sequence is 16 residues long. Germline V gene sequence: CDR1 GTSNPN, CDR2 SVGIG (reference sequence). CDR3 bases: TGTGCCTGGAGGGTATTTTCCGGGACCAGGAGTGAAAAACTGTTTTTT. Translated, it gives CAWRVFSGTRSEKLFF.

The chain has TRBV6-5 and TRBJ1-5; no clear D. Germline-derived CDR1 and CDR2 are MNHEY and SVGAGI. The CDR3 has 13 residues. Trimming shortened V by 5 bases and J by 5 bases, and 10 bases separated the two germline ends. This chain's CDR3 is CASSPRRHQPQHF. In DNA, the CDR3 is TGTGCCAGCAGTCCCAGGCGGCATCAGCCCCAGCATTTT.

V and J are TRBV5-1 and TRBJ1-1; D not resolved. CDR1 and CDR2 (germline): SGHRS, YFSETQ. The CDR3 contains 13 residues. Trimming cost V 0 bases and J 7 bases, with 10 bases left between them. The CDR3 nucleotides are TGCGCCAGCAGCTTGGCCGGTCAAGTTGAAGCTTTCTTT. It specifies CASSLAGQVEAFF.

This clone was seen only a few times. The chain recombines TRBV2 with TRBJ2-1; D may match TRBD1 or TRBD2 (5 bases each). Trimming cost V 6 bases and J 3 bases, with 12 bases left between them. Germline V gives CDR1 SNHLY, CDR2 FYNNEI. CDR3 length: 14 amino acids. In DNA, the CDR3 is TGTGCCAGCAGACCCGGGACGAACTACAATGAGCAGTTCTTC. This codes for CASRPGTNYNEQFF.

This clone came up once. V usage is TRBV30 and J usage is TRBJ1-2; D is undetermined. The CDR3 runs to 13 residues. The germline CDR1 and CDR2 sequences are GTSNPN and SVGIG (reference sequence). Trimming pared 3 bases from V and 8 bases from J, leaving 16 bases between. CDR3 residues: CAWSLGSHEGYTF. Written as DNA, the CDR3 is TGTGCCTGGAGCCTAGGGAGCCATGAAGGCTACACCTTC.

The chain employs TRBV11-3 and TRBJ2-7, with D maybe TRBD2 (5 bases). This CDR3 has 13 amino acids. In germline, CDR1 is SGHNT, CDR2 YENEEA. Trimming took 5 bases from V and 3 from J, leaving 11 bases between them. The CDR3 DNA reads as TGTGCCAGCAGCGCCCGGGGAGACTACGAGCAGTACTTC. This gives the protein CASSARGDYEQYF.

V and J are TRBV7-9 and TRBJ2-7; 7 bases map to TRBD1. Germline CDR1 is SEHNR and CDR2 is FQNEAQ (reference sequence). The junction had 10 bases not matched to a gene; V was cut back by 5 bases and J by 3 bases. CDR3 length: 15 residues. The CDR3 coding sequence is TGTGCCAGCAGCATTGGGACAGTGAATGGCTACGAGCAGTACTTC. This codes for CASSIGTVNGYEQYF.

This rearrangement joins TRBV5-1 to TRBJ2-7; D not resolved. CDR1 and CDR2 (germline): SGHRS, YFSETQ. The CDR3 loop spans 15 amino acids. V shed 0 bases and J shed 6 bases, with 16 bases lying between them. In DNA form, the CDR3 reads TGCGCCAGCAGCTTGGAAGCGACAAGGGTATTCGAGCAGTACTTC. Its protein is CASSLEATRVFEQYF.

J is TRBJ1-2 and V is TRBV18; unclear D gene. Trimming shortened V by 3 bases and J by 0 bases, and 11 bases separated the two germline ends. The V gene's germline CDR1 is KGHSH and CDR2 LQKENI. The length of the CDR3 is 15 residues. Written as DNA, the CDR3 is TGTGCCAGCTCACCTAGAGCAGCCCCTAACTATGGCTACACCTTC. Protein product: CASSPRAAPNYGYTF.

This chain links TRBV9 with TRBJ1-2; D unclear. The CDR3 length is 15 residues. Germline loops: CDR1 SGDLS, CDR2 YYNGEE. Deletions cut 0 bases from V and 1 base from J, with 10 bases between. CDR3 nucleotide sequence: TGTGCCAGCAGCGTAGGAAGCTCCGGTAACTATGGCTACACCTTC. Translation gives CASSVGSSGNYGYTF.

This clone was found once. This chain uses TRBV5-1 with TRBJ1-5; 8 nucleotides match TRBD1. The CDR3 totals 16 residues. V gave up 0 bases and J gave up 6 bases; unmatched junction bases: 8. Germline V gene data show CDR1 as SGHRS and CDR2 as YFSETQ. The CDR3 loop reads CASSLGGTGTGQPQHF. The CDR3, as DNA: TGCGCCAGCAGCTTGGGAGGGACAGGTACGGGTCAGCCCCAGCATTTT.

Remarks on this clone: A read error may account for a junction end that differs from germline. The V call is TRBV3-1 (or the pseudogene TRBV3-2), the J call TRBJ1-2; D gene unclear. CDR1 and CDR2 (germline): LGHDT, YNNKEL (reference sequence). This CDR3 comprises 12 residues. The CDR3 nucleotides read TGTGCCAACAGCCAATCCCTCTATGGCTACACCTTC. Protein sequence: CANSQSLYGYTF.

This clone was observed once. V gene TRBV5-6 combines with J gene TRBJ1-2; D is possibly TRBD1 (5 bases). The CDR3 covers 14 residues. The ends were cut back, 6 bases at V and 4 bases at J, with 16 bases in the middle. Germline V gene lookup returns CDR1 SGHDT and CDR2 YYEEEE. In DNA, the CDR3 is TGTGCCAGCACTGTGCTGGGCGGGGGCTATGGCTACACCTTC. Translation: CASTVLGGGYGYTF.

The chain carries TRBV15 and TRBJ1-1, with TRBD1 as a possible D gene (5 bases). Germline CDR1 LNHNV, CDR2 YYDKDF (reference sequence). The V end lost 7 bases, the J end lost 5 bases, and 14 bases lay between the germline ends. CDR3 length: 13 residues. The CDR3 DNA is TGTGCCACCACCCAAGACTGGGGGACTGAAGCTTTCTTT. This codes for CATTQDWGTEAFF.

This chain links TRBV11-2 with TRBJ2-5, with 9 positions matching TRBD2. From germline, CDR1 is SGHAT and CDR2 FQNNGV. The CDR3 length is 17 residues. V lost 4 bases and J lost 4; bases outside the gene matches: 13. CDR3 sequence (DNA): TGTGCCAGCAGCTCGTTACCGGGACTAGCCACGGCAGAGACCCAGTACTTC. Translation gives CASSSLPGLATAETQYF.

The J gene is TRBJ2-6, the V gene TRBV6-5; TRBD1 might be the D (5 bases). This CDR3 has 13 residues. Germline V lookup: CDR1 MNHEY, CDR2 SVGAGI. V gave up 4 bases and J gave up 9 bases, with 10 bases separating them. This CDR3 reads CASSSLQVNVLTF. CDR3 nucleotides: TGTGCCAGCAGTTCGTTACAGGTCAACGTCCTGACTTTC.

The rearrangement links TRBV11-1 to TRBJ2-7, with TRBD1 identical over 7 bases. The germline V gene encodes CDR1 SGHAT and CDR2 FQDESV (reference sequence). CDR3 size: 14 residues. V lost 8 bases and J lost 5; bases outside the gene matches: 12. The CDR3 DNA reads as TGTGCCAGCGCAGTAGTACAGGGGCCCCACGAGCAGTACTTC. This encodes CASAVVQGPHEQYF. The full variable domain, completed using reference TRBV11-1 and TRBJ2-7, is EAEVAQSPRYKITEKSQAVAFWCDPISGHATLYWYRQILGQGPELLVQFQDESVVDDSQLPKDRFSAERLKGVDSTLKIQPAELGDSAMYLCASAVVQGPHEQYFGPGTRLTVT.

The chain employs TRBV6-5 and TRBJ1-2; 9 nucleotides align to TRBD1. The CDR3 totals 16 residues. Trimming at V came to 0 bases and at J to 4 bases, leaving 6 bases not matched to a gene. Per germline, CDR1 MNHEY and CDR2 SVGAGI. The CDR3, as DNA: TGTGCCAGCAGTTACTCGAGTACAGGGGGCGTCTATGGCTACACCTTC. Amino acid sequence: CASSYSSTGGVYGYTF.

This clone appeared a single time. V is TRBV25-1 and J is TRBJ1-2, with D maybe TRBD1 (5 bases). With 3 bases removed from V and 2 bases from J, the gap between germline ends came to 10 bases. The CDR3 length is 14 residues. CDR1 and CDR2 (germline): MGHDK, SYGVNS. The CDR3 is CASSEPGQNYGYTF. The CDR3 nucleotides are TGTGCCAGCAGTGAGCCCGGACAAAACTATGGCTACACCTTC.

J is TRBJ2-1 and V is TRBV18; D might be TRBD1 (6 bases). This CDR3 has 14 amino acids. The germline CDR1 and CDR2 sequences are KGHSH and LQKENI. The V end was cut by 6 bases, the J end by 2 bases, with 11 bases between. The CDR3 loop reads CASSQDSAYNEQFF. The CDR3 nucleotides read TGTGCCAGCTCCCAGGACAGCGCCTACAATGAGCAGTTCTTC.